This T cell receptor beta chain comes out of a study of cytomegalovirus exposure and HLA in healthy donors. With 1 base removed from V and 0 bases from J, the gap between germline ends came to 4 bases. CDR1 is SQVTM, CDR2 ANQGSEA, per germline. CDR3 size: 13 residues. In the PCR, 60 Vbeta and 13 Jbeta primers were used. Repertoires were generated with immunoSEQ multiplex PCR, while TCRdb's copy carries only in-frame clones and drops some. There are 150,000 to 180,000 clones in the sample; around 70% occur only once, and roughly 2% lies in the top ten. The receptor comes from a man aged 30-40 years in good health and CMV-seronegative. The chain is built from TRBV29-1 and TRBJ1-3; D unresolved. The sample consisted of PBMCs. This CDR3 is CSVEGSSGNTIYF. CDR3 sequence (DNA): TGCAGCGTTGAAGGGAGCTCTGGAAACACCATATATTTT.